This T cell receptor (beta chain) is drawn from a study of tumor-infiltrating lymphocytes in localized non-small cell lung cancer. TCRdb's table, derived via immunoSEQ multiplex PCR, lists solely in-frame clones and lacks some. The table has about 16,000 clones, around 75% seen once. Study-level results: Tumor T-cell fraction was not associated with recurrence-free survival. Only some patients had TCR sequencing, depending on available tissue. No T-cell fraction difference was seen between IM1 and IM2 tumors. Technical variation could not be separated from intratumor heterogeneity here.

Note on this clone: Antigen unknown.

The trim removed 4 bases at V and 3 bases at J, leaving 8 bases unmatched. CDR3 size: 15 residues. CDR1 GTSNPN and CDR2 SVGIG come from the germline V gene (reference sequence). The chain employs TRBV30 and TRBJ1-5, with TRBD1 matching 8 bases. Sequencing was done on a sample of lung tumor tissue. The receptor comes from a human donor with non-small cell lung cancer. As DNA, the CDR3 is TGTGCCTGGACCCCAGGGGGCGGGTTCAATCAGCCCCAGCATTTT. As protein: CAWTPGGGFNQPQHF.